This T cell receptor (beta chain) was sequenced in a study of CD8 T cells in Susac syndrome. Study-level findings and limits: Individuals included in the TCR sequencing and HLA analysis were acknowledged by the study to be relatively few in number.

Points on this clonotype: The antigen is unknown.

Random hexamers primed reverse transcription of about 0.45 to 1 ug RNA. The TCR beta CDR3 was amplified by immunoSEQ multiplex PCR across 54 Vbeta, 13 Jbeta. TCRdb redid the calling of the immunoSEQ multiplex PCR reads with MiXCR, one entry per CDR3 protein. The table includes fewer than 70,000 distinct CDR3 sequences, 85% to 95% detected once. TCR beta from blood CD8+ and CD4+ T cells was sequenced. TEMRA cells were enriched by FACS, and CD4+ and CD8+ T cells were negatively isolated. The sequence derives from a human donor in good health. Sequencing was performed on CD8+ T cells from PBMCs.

For the CDR3, the DNA is TGTGCCAGCAATCCCTATAGCAATCAGCCCCAGCATTTT. This encodes CASNPYSNQPQHF. The chain couples TRBV6-6 to TRBJ1-5; no clear D. From germline, CDR1 is MNHNY and CDR2 SVGAGI (reference sequence). V was trimmed by 7 bases and J by 0 bases, leaving 7 bases between them. CDR3 length equals 13 residues.